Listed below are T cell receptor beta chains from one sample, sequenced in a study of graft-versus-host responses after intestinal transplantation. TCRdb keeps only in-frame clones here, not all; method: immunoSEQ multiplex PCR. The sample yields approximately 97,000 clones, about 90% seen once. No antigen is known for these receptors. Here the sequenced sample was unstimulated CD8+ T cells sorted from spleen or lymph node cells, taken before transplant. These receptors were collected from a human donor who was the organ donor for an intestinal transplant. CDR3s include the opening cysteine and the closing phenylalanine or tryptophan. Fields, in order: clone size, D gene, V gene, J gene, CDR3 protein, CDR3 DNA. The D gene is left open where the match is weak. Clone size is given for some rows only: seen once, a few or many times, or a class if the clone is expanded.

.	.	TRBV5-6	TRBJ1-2	CASSLGWLGDTF	TGTGCCAGCAGCTTGGGGTGGCTCGGGGACACCTTC
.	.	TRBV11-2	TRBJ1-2	CASSQFISPYGYTF	TGTGCCAGCAGCCAGTTTATTTCTCCTTATGGCTACACCTTC
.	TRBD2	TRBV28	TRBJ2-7	CASGLAGVDEQYF	TGTGCCAGCGGACTAGCGGGAGTTGACGAGCAGTACTTC
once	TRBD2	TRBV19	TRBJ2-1	CASSTGLAGVLEQFF	TGTGCCAGTAGTACGGGACTAGCGGGAGTGCTTGAGCAGTTCTTC
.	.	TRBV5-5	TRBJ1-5	CASSFGLNWGDQPQHF	TGTGCCAGCAGCTTTGGACTGAACTGGGGGGATCAGCCCCAGCATTTT
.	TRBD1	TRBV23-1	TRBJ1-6	CASSQSRTGRGSPLHF	TGCGCCAGCAGTCAATCTCGGACAGGGAGAGGATCACCCCTCCACTTT
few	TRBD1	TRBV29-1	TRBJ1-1	CSVRQGLLTEAFF	TGCAGCGTTAGACAGGGCCTCCTCACTGAAGCTTTCTTT
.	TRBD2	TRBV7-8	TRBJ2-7	CASSFGGGIYEQYF	TGTGCCAGCAGCTTCGGCGGGGGGATATACGAGCAGTACTTC
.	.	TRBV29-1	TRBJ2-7	CSVPQGGRMNEQYF	TGCAGCGTTCCTCAAGGAGGGAGGATGAATGAGCAGTACTTC
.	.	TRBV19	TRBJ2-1	CASSIHLGDHNEQFF	TGTGCCAGTAGTATCCATCTGGGCGATCACAATGAGCAGTTCTTC
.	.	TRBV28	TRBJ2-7	CASSLVLAAYEQYF	TGTGCCAGCAGTTTAGTACTAGCTGCCTACGAGCAGTACTTC
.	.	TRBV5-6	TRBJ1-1	CASSTRTYWNTEAFF	TGTGCCAGCAGCACACGGACATACTGGAACACTGAAGCTTTCTTT
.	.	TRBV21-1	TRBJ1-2	CASILSWTGTDHGYTF	TGTGCCAGCATCCTCTCCTGGACAGGGACAGACCATGGCTACACCTTC
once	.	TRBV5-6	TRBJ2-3	CASSPRLGGISTDTQYF	TGTGCCAGCAGCCCCCGACTTGGGGGGATCAGCACAGATACGCAGTATTTT
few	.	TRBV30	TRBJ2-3	CAWTALGGREDTQYF	TGTGCCTGGACTGCCCTGGGGGGGCGGGAAGATACGCAGTATTTT
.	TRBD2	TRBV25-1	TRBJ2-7	CASSEVAGGSYEQYF	TGTGCCAGCAGTGAGGTAGCGGGGGGGTCCTACGAGCAGTACTTC
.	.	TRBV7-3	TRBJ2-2	CASSLIAGGELFF	TGTGCCAGCAGCTTAATCGCGGGTGGGGAGCTGTTTTTT
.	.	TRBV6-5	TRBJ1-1	CASSKWASPAAEAFF	TGTGCCAGCAGTAAATGGGCTTCCCCGGCCGCTGAAGCTTTCTTT
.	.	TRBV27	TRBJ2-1	CASSFDTDNEQFF	TGTGCCAGCAGTTTTGACACCGACAATGAGCAGTTCTTC
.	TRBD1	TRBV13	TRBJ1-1	CASSLTGGFNTEAFF	TGTGCCAGCAGCCTTACAGGGGGCTTTAACACTGAAGCTTTCTTT
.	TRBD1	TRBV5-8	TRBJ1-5	CASSLWDSSRQPQHF	TGTGCCAGCAGCCTCTGGGACAGTTCTCGGCAGCCCCAGCATTTT
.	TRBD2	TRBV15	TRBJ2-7	CATSPGRTSGSYEQYF	TGTGCCACCAGCCCTGGCCGGACTAGCGGGAGCTACGAGCAGTACTTC
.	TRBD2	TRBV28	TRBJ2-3	CASSLRTSGSWTDTQYF	TGTGCCAGCAGTCTAAGGACTAGCGGGAGTTGGACAGATACGCAGTATTTT
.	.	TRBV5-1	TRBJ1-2	CASSNDRPANYGYTF	TGCGCCAGCAGTAACGACAGACCAGCTAACTATGGCTACACCTTC
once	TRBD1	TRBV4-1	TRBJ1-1	CASSRLGALDGQGTPWRAFF	TGCGCCAGCAGCCGCTTAGGGGCCTTAGACGGACAGGGGACCCCTTGGAGAGCTTTCTTT
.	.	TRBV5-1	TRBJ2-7	CASSITGRSYEQYF	TGCGCCAGCAGCATCACGGGTAGGTCCTACGAGCAGTACTTC
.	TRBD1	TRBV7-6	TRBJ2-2	CASSIRQGGTGELFF	TGTGCCAGCAGCATTCGACAGGGCGGCACCGGGGAGCTGTTTTTT
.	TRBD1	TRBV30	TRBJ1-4	CAWGTGQGGEKLFF	TGTGCCTGGGGGACGGGACAGGGAGGTGAAAAACTGTTTTTT
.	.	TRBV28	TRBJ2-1	CASSSTLAPFYNEQFF	TGTGCCAGCAGCTCCACCCTAGCGCCCTTTTACAATGAGCAGTTCTTC
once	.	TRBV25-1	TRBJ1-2	CASSPEGRNYGYTF	TGTGCCAGCAGCCCGGAGGGCAGGAACTATGGCTACACCTTC
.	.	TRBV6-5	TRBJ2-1	CASSPNYNEQFF	TGTGCCAGCAGTCCTAACTACAATGAGCAGTTCTTC
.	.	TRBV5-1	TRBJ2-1	CASSHEWLGLYNEQFF	TGCGCCAGCAGCCACGAGTGGCTAGGACTTTACAATGAGCAGTTCTTC
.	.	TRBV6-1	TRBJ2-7	CASSEGMGLGNYEQYF	TGTGCCAGCAGTGAAGGTATGGGGCTCGGAAACTACGAGCAGTACTTC
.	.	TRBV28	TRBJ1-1	CASSLAGANTEAFF	TGTGCCAGCAGTTTAGCGGGGGCGAACACTGAAGCTTTCTTT
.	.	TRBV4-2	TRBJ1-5	CASSQGRNRGNQPQHF	TGTGCCAGCAGCCAAGGACGCAACAGGGGCAATCAGCCCCAGCATTTT
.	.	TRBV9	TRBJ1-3	CASSVGGGKWNTIYF	TGTGCCAGCAGCGTAGGGGGGGGCAAGTGGAACACCATATATTTT
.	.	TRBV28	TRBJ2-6	CASSPRGDLRGANVLTF	TGTGCCAGCAGTCCCCGCGGCGACCTTCGGGGGGCCAACGTCCTGACTTTC